This section outlines one T cell receptor beta chain sequence together with its context. CDR1 and CDR2 (germline): SGHTS, YDEGEE. Trimming left V 0 bases short and J 6 bases short, with 15 bases between. The CDR3 length is 16 residues. The data were obtained in a study of blood T cell repertoires in COVID-19. Study overall: The cDNA or gDNA used as material had been derived from T cells, B-cell-depleted T cells, or PBMCs.

Method: immunoSEQ multiplex PCR; TCRdb's copy keeps in-frame clones and lacks some. Of 30,000 or so clones listed, around 90% are singletons. This receptor was identified in a man in his 60s with active COVID-19. The chain joins TRBV5-8 to TRBJ2-2; a weak D match, TRBD2 (5 bases). The sample taken for sequencing was peripheral blood. CDR3: CASSLAGVWEPGELFF. CDR3 bases: TGTGCCAGCAGCTTGGCCGGTGTTTGGGAGCCCGGGGAGCTGTTTTTT.